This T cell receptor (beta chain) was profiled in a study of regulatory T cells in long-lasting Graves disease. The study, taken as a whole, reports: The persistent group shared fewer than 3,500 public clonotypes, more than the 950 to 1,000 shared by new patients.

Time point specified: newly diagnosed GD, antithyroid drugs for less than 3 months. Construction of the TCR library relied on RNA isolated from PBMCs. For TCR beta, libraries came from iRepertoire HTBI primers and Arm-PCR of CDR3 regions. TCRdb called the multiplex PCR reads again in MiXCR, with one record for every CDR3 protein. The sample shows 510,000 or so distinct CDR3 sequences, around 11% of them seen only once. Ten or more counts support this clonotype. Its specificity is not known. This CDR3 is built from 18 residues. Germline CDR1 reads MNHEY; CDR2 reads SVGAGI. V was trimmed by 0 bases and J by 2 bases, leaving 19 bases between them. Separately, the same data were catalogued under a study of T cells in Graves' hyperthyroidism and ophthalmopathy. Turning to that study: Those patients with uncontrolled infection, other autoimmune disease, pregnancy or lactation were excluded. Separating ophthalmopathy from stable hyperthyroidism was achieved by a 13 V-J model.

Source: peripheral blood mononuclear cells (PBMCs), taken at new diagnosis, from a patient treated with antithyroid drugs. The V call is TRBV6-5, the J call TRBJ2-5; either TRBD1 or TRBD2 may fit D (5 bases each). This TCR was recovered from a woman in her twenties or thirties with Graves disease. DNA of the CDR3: TGTGCCAGCAGTTACTCGGTGATGGAAGGGGAGAGTCAAGAGACCCAGTACTTC. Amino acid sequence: CASSYSVMEGESQETQYF.